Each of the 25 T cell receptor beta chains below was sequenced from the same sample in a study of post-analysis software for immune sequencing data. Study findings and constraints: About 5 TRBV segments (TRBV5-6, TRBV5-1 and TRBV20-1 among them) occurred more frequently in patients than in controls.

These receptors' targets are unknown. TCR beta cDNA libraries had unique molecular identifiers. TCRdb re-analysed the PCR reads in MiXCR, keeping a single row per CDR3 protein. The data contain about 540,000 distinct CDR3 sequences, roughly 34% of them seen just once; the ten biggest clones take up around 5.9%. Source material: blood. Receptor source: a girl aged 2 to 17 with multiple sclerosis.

The CDR3: CSVHPRRNEQFF. The CDR3 DNA sequence: TGCAGCGTTCACCCCCGCAGGAATGAGCAGTTCTTC. The J gene is TRBJ2-1, the V gene TRBV29-1; D is undetermined. There are 12 residues in the CDR3. Trimming left V 5 bases short and J 7 bases short, with 12 bases between. Germline values: CDR1 SQVTM, CDR2 ANQGSEA.

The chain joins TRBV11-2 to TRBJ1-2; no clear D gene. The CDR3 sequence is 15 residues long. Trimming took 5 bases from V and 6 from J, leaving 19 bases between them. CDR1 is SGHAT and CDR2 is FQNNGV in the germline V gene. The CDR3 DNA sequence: TGTGCCAGCAGCCAATCCGACTTTCGGGCGGATGGCTACACCTTC. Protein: CASSQSDFRADGYTF.

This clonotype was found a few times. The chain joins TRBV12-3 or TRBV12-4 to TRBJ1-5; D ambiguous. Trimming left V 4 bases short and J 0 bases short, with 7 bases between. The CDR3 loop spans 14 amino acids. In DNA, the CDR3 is TGTGCCAGCAGTTCGTATTATAGCAATCAGCCCCAGCATTTT. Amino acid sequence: CASSSYYSNQPQHF.

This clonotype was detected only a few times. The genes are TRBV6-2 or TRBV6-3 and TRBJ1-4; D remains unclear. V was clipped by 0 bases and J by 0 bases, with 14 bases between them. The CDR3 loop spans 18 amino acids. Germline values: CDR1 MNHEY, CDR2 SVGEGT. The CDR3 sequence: CASSYSINSRATNEKLFF. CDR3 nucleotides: TGTGCCAGCAGTTACTCGATCAACAGTCGGGCAACTAATGAAAAACTGTTTTTT.

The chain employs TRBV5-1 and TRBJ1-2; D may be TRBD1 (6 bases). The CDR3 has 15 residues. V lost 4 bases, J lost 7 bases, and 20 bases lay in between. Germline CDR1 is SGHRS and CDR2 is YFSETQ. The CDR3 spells CASSTDGGRLSGYTF. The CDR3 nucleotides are TGCGCCAGCAGCACGGATGGGGGGCGTCTATCTGGCTACACCTTC.

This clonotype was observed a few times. CDR3 sequence (DNA): TGTGCCAGCAGTTTAACCCCGGGACAGGGGGCATCTCAGCCCCAGCATTTT. Translated, it gives CASSLTPGQGASQPQHF. This sequence joins TRBV27 and TRBJ1-5; 12 bases line up with TRBD1. J lost 6 bases, V lost 2 bases, and 8 bases had no gene match. The germline CDR1 and CDR2 sequences are MNHEY and SMNVEV (reference sequence). This CDR3 comprises 17 residues.

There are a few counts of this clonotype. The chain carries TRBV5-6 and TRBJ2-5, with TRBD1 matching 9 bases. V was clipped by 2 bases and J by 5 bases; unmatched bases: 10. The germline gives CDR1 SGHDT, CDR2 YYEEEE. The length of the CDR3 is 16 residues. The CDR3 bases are TGTGCCAGCAGCTTCGGGGCTCAGGACAGGGGCGAGACCCAGTACTTC. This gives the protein CASSFGAQDRGETQYF.

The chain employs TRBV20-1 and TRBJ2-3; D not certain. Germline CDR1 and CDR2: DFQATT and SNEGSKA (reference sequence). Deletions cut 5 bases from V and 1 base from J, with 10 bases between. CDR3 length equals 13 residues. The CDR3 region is CSAFTDRTDTQYF. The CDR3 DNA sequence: TGCAGTGCTTTCACCGACCGCACAGATACGCAGTATTTT.

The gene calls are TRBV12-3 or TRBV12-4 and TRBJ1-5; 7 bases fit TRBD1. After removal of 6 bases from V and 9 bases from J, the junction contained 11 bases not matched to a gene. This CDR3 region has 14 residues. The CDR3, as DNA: TGTGCCAGCAGCCAGGGACAGCCCAAAGGGCCCCAGCATTTT. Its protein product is CASSQGQPKGPQHF.

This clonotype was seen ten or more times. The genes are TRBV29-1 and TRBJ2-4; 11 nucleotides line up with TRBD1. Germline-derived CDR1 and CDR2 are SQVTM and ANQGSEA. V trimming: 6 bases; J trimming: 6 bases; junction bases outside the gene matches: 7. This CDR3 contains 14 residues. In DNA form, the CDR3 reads TGCAGCGTCGTTAGGACAGGGGGCGCAAACATTCAGTACTTC. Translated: CSVVRTGGANIQYF.

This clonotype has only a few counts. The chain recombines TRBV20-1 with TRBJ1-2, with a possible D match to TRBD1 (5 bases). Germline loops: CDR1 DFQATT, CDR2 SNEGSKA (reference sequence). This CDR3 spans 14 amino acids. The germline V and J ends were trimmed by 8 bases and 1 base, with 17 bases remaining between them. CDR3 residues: CSSKGTYSNYGYTF. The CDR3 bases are TGCAGTTCCAAGGGGACCTATAGTAACTATGGCTACACCTTC.

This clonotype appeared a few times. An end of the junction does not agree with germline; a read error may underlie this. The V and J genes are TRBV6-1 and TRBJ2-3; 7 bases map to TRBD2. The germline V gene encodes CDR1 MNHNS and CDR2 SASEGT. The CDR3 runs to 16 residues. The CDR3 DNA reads TGTGCCGGCAGTGGCGGGCCGGGGGGAACCACAGATACGCAGTATTTT. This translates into CAGSGGPGGTTDTQYF.

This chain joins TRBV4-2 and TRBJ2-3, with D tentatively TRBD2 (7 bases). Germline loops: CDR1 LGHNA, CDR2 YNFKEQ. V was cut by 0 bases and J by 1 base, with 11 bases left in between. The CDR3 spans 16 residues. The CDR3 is CASSQDRGAGTDTQYF. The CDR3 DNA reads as TGTGCCAGCAGCCAAGATCGGGGGGCCGGCACAGATACGCAGTATTTT.

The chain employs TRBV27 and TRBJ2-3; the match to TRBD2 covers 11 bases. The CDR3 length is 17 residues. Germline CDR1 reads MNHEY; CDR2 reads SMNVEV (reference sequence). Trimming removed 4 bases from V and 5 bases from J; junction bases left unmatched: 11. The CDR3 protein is CASSSLEGLAGGDTQYF. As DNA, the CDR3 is TGTGCCAGCAGTTCCTTAGAGGGCCTAGCGGGGGGAGATACGCAGTATTTT.

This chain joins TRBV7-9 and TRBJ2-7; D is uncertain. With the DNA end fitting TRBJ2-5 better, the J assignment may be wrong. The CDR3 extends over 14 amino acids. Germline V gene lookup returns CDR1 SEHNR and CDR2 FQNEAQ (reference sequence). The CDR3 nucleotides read TGTGCCAGCAGCTTTAGTGGGTCGAGGGAGACCCAGTACTTC. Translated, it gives CASSFSGSRETQYF.

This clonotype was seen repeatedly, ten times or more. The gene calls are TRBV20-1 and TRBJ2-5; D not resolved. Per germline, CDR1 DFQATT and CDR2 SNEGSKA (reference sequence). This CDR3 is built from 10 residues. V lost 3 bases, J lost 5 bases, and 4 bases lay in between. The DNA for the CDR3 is TGCAGTGCTAGTGAGGAGACCCAGTACTTC. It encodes CSASEETQYF.

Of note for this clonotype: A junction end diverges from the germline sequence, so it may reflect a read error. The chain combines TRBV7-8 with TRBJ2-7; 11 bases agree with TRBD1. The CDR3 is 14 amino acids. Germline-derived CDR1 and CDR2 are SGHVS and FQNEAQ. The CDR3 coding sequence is TGTGTCAGCACCCTCCGGGACAGGGGGAACGAGCAGTACTTC. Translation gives CVSTLRDRGNEQYF.

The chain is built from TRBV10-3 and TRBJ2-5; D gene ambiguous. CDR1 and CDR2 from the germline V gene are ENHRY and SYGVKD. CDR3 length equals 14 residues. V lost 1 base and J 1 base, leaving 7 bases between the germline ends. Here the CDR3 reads CAISEFSGQETQYF. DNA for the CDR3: TGTGCCATCAGTGAGTTTTCAGGCCAAGAGACCCAGTACTTC.

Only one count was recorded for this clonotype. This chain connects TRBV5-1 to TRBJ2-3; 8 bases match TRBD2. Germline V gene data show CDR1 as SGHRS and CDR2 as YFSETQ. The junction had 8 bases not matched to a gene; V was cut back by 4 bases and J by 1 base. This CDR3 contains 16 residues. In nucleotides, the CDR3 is TGCGCCAGCAGCCCGGATCGAGCGGGGGGCACAGATACGCAGTATTTT. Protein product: CASSPDRAGGTDTQYF. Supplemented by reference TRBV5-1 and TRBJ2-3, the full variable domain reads KAGVTQTPRYLIKTRGQQVTLSCSPISGHRSVSWYQQTPGQGLQFLFEYFSETQRNKGNFPGRFSGRQFSNSRSEMNVSTLELGDSALYLCASSPDRAGGTDTQYFGPGTRLTVL.

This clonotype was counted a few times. CDR3 in amino acids: CASRPGQGHPRAFF. CDR3 in DNA: TGTGCCAGCAGGCCGGGACAGGGCCACCCTCGGGCTTTCTTT. The rearrangement joins TRBV7-8 to TRBJ1-1; 9 bases align to TRBD1. In germline, CDR1 is SGHVS, CDR2 FQNEAQ. V shed 6 bases, J shed 11 bases, and the junction held 13 bases outside the gene matches. The length of the CDR3 is 14 residues.

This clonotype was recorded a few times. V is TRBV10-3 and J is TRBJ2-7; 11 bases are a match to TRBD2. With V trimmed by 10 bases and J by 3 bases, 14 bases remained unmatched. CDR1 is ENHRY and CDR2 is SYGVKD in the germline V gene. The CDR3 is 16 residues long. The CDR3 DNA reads TGTGCCACCCGGACTAGCGGGCCCCAATCAGACTACGAGCAGTACTTC. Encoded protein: CATRTSGPQSDYEQYF.

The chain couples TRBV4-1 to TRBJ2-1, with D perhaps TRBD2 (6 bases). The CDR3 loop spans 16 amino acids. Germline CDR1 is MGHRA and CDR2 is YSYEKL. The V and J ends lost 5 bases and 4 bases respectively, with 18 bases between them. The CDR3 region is CASSTTTGGGYNEQFF. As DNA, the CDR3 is TGCGCCAGCAGCACCACTACCGGGGGAGGTTACAATGAGCAGTTCTTC.

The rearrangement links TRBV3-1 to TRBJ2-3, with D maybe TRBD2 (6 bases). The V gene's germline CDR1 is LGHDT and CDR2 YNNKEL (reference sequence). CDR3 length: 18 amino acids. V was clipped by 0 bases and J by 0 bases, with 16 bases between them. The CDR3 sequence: CASSQDPGRGTSTDTQYF. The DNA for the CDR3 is TGTGCCAGCAGCCAAGATCCAGGACGGGGGACCAGCACAGATACGCAGTATTTT.

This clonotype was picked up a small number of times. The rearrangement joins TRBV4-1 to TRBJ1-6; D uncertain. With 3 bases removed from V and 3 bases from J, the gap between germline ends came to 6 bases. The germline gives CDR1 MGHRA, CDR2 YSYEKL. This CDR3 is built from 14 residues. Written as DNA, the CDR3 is TGCGCCAGCAGCCAGTCGATCTATAATTCACCCCTCCACTTT. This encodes CASSQSIYNSPLHF.

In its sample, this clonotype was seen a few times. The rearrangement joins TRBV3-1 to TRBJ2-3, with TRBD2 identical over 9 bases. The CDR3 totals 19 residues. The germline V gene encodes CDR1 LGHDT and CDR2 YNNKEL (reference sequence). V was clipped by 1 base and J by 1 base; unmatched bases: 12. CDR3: CASSQVGGLARLGTDTQYF. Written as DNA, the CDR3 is TGTGCCAGCAGCCAAGTCGGGGGACTAGCCCGACTAGGCACAGATACGCAGTATTTT.